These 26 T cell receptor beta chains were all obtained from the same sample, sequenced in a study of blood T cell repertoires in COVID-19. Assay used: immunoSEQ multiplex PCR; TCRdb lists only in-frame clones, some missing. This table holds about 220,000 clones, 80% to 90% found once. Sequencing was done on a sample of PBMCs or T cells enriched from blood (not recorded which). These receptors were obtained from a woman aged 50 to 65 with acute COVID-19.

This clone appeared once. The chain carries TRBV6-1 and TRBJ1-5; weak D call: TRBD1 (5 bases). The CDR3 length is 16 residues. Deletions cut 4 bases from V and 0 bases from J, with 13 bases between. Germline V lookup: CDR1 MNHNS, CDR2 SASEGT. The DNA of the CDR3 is TGTGCCAGCAGTGCTCAGGGTTATCGTAGCAATCAGCCCCAGCATTTT. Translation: CASSAQGYRSNQPQHF.

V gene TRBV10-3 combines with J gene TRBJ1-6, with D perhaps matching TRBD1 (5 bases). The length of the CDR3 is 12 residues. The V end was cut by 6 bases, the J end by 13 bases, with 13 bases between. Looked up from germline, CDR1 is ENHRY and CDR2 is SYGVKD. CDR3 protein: CAIRATETPLHF. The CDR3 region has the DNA TGTGCCATCAGGGCGACAGAGACTCCCCTCCACTTT.

The CDR3 loop is CASRQWTGQETQYF. CDR3 bases: TGTGCCAGTAGACAGTGGACAGGGCAAGAGACCCAGTACTTC. This chain joins TRBV19 and TRBJ2-5; 8 bases agree with TRBD1. Germline values: CDR1 LNHDA, CDR2 SQIVND (reference sequence). V trimming: 6 bases; J trimming: 2 bases; junction bases outside the gene matches: 5. CDR3 length: 14 residues.

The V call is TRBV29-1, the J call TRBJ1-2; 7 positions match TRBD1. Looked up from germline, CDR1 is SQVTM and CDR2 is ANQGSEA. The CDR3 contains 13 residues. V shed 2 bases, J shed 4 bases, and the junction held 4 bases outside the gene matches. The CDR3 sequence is CSVETGVGYGYTF. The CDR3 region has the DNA TGCAGCGTTGAAACAGGGGTAGGCTATGGCTACACCTTC.

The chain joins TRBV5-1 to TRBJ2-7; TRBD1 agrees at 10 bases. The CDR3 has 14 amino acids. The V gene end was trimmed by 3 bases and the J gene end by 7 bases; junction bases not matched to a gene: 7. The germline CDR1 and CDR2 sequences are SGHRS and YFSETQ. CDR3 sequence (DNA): TGCGCCAGCAGCTCCGGGACAGGGGTTGGGGAGCAGTACTTC. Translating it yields CASSSGTGVGEQYF.

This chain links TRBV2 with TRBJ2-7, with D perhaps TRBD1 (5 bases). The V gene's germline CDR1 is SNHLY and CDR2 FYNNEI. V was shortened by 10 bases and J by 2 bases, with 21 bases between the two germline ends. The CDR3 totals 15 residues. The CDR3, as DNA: TGTGCCACCCGCCTAACAGGCCTACCTACCTACGAGCAGTACTTC. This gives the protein CATRLTGLPTYEQYF.

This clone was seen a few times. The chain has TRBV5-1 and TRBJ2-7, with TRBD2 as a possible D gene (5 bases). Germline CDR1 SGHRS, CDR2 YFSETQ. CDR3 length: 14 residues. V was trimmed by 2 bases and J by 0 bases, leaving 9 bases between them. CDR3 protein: CASSLEGVSYEQYF. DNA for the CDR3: TGCGCCAGCAGCTTAGAGGGAGTCTCCTACGAGCAGTACTTC.

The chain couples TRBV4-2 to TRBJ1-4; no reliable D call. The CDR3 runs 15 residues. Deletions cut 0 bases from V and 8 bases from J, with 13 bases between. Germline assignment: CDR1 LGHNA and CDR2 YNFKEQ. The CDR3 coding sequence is TGTGCCAGCAGCCAAGATTTTCGGGGTGGCGAAAAACTGTTTTTT. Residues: CASSQDFRGGEKLFF.

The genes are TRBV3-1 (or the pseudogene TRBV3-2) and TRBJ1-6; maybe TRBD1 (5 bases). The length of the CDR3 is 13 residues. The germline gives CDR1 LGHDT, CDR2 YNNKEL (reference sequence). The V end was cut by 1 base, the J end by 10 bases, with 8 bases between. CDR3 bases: TGTGCCAGCAGCCAAGCGGGGGAGTCACCCCTCCACTTT. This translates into CASSQAGESPLHF.

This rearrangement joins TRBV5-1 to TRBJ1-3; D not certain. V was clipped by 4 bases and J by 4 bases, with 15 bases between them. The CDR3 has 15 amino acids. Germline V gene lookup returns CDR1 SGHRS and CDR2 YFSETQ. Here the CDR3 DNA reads TGCGCCAGCAGCCGGGTGTTCGGAGCGGGAAACACCATATATTTT. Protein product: CASSRVFGAGNTIYF.

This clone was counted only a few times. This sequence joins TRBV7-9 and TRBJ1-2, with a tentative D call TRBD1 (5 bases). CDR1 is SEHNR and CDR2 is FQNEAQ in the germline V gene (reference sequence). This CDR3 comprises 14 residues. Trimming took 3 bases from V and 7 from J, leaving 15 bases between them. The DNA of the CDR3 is TGTGCCAGCAGCTTGGGCTTTGGGGCAGGTGGCTACACCTTC. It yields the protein CASSLGFGAGGYTF.

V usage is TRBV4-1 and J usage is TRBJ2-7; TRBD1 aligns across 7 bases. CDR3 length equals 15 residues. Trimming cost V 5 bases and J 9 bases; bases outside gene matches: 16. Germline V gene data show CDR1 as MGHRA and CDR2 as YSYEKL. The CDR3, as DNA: TGCGCCAGCAGCGCACAGGGGTCCTTCCTAAAGGGGCAGTACTTC. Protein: CASSAQGSFLKGQYF.

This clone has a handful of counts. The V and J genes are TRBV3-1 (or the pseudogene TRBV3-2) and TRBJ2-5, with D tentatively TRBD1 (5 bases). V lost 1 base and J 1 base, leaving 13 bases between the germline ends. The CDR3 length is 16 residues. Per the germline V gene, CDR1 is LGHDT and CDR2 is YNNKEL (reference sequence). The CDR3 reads CASSQGSAGRQETQYF. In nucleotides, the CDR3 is TGTGCCAGCAGCCAAGGGTCGGCAGGGCGCCAAGAGACCCAGTACTTC.

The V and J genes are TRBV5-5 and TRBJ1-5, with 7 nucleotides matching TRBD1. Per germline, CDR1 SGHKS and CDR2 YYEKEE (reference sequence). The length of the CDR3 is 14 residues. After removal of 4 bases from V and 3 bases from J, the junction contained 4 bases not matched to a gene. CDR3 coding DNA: TGTGCCAGCAGCCCCAGGGGGGACAATCAGCCCCAGCATTTT. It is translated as CASSPRGDNQPQHF.

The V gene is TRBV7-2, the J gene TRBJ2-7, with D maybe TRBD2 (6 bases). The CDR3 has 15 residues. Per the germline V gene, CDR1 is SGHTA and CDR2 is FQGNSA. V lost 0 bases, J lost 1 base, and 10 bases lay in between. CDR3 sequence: CASSLAGGFSYEQYF. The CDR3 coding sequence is TGTGCCAGCAGCTTAGCGGGAGGCTTTTCCTACGAGCAGTACTTC.

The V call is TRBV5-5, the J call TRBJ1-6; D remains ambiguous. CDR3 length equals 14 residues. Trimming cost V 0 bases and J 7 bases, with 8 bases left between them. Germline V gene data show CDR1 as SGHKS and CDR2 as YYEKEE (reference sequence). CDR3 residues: CASSLDLYNSPLHF. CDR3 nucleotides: TGTGCCAGCAGCTTGGACCTCTACAATTCACCCCTCCACTTT.

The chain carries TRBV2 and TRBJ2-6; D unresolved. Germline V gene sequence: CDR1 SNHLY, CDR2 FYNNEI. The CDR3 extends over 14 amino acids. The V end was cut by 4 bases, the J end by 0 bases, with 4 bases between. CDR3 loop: CASSAPSGANVLTF. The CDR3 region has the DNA TGTGCCAGCAGTGCTCCCTCTGGGGCCAACGTCCTGACTTTC.

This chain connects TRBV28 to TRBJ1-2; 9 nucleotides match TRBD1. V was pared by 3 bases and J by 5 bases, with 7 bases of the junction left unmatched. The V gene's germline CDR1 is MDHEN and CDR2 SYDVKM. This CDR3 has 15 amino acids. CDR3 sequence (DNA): TGTGCCAGCAGTTTGGGGACAGGGTCAAAATATGGCTACACCTTC. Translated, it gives CASSLGTGSKYGYTF.

CDR3 in DNA: TGTGCCAGCTGCCGCGGGGCTAGGGTTACGCAGTATTTT. Translation gives CASCRGARVTQYF. This rearrangement joins TRBV12-3 or TRBV12-4 to TRBJ2-3, with D possibly matching TRBD2 (6 bases). The CDR3 loop spans 13 amino acids. Trimming took off 8 bases at V and 8 bases at J, with 17 bases between the two ends.

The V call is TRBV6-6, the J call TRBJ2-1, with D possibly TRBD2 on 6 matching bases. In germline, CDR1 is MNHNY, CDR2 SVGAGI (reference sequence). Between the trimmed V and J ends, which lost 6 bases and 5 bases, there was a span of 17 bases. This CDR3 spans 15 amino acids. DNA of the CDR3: TGTGCCAGCAGACGTAGCGGAAGGCACGACAATGAGCAGTTCTTC. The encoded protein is CASRRSGRHDNEQFF.

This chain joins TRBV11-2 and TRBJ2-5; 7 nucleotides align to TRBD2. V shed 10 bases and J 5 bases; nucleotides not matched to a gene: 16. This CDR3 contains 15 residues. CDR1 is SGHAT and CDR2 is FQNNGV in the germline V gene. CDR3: CATGGGGGGDETQYF. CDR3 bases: TGTGCCACTGGGGGGGGTGGAGGTGGTGACGAGACCCAGTACTTC.

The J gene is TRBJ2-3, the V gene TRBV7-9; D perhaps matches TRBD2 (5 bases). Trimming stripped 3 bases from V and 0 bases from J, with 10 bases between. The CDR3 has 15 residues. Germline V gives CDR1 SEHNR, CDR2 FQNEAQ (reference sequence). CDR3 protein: CASSLGEPSTDTQYF. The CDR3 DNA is TGTGCCAGCAGCTTGGGAGAACCTAGCACAGATACGCAGTATTTT.

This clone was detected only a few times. The CDR3: CASSVDRWDNEQFF. The CDR3 nucleotides are TGTGCCAGCAGCGTAGACAGATGGGACAATGAGCAGTTCTTC. This chain joins TRBV9 and TRBJ2-1; the D is unclear. V lost 0 bases to trimming and J lost 5 bases, with 9 bases between them. This CDR3 comprises 14 residues. Germline CDR1 is SGDLS and CDR2 is YYNGEE.

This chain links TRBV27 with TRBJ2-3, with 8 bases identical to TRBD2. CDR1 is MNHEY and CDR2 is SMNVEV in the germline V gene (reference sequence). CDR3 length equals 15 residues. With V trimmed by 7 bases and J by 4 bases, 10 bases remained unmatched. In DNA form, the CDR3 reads TGTGCCAGCACCGCCCTCCCGGGAGGGTCAGATACGCAGTATTTT. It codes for CASTALPGGSDTQYF.

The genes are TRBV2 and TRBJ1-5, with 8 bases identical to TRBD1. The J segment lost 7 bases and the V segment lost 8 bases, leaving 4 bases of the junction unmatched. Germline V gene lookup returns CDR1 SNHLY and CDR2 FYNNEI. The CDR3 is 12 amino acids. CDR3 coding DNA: TGTGCCAGCCAGGGGGCGGGACAGCCCCAGCATTTT. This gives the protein CASQGAGQPQHF.

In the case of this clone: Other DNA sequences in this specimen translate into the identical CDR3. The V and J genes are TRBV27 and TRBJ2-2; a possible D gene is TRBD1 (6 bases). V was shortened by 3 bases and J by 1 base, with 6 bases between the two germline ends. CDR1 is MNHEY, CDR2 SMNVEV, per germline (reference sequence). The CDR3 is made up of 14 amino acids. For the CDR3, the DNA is TGTGCCAGCAGTTTGGGACAGAACACCGGGGAGCTGTTTTTT. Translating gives CASSLGQNTGELFF.